Listed below are T cell receptor beta chains from one sample, sequenced in a study of cytomegalovirus exposure and HLA in healthy donors. Libraries were prepared by immunoSEQ multiplex PCR; TCRdb keeps only in-frame clonotypes and omits some of them. The sample has about 230,000 clones, 77% seen once. The specimen was PBMCs. These receptors originate from a woman aged 55-69 years in good health and CMV-seropositive. Each CDR3 is given with its conserved first and last residue. D genes are given only for firm matches. Clone size is shown for a subset of rows, as once, few, many or a class of expanded clone.

CDR3 protein: CAWSGQGDTEAFF
CDR3 DNA: TGTGCCTGGAGCGGGCAGGGTGACACTGAAGCTTTCTTT
D gene: .
clone size: .
V gene: TRBV30
J gene: TRBJ1-1

CDR3 protein: CASSQRRLADYTGELFF
CDR3 DNA: TGTGCCAGCAGCCAAAGGAGACTAGCGGACTACACCGGGGAGCTGTTTTTT
D gene: TRBD2
clone size: .
V gene: TRBV14
J gene: TRBJ2-2

CDR3 protein: CASSLEGVSGSSYEQYF
CDR3 DNA: TGTGCCAGCAGCTTAGAAGGGGTGAGCGGGAGCTCCTACGAGCAGTACTTC
D gene: TRBD2
clone size: .
V gene: TRBV11-2
J gene: TRBJ2-7

CDR3 protein: CASSPQGGTSGHEQFF
CDR3 DNA: TGTGCCAGCAGCCCCCAAGGAGGGACTAGCGGCCATGAGCAGTTCTTC
D gene: TRBD2
clone size: .
V gene: TRBV9
J gene: TRBJ2-1

CDR3 protein: CASSEGSGSGANVLTF
CDR3 DNA: TGTGCCAGCAGTGAGGGGAGTGGCTCTGGGGCCAACGTCCTGACTTTC
D gene: .
clone size: .
V gene: TRBV2
J gene: TRBJ2-6

CDR3 protein: CASRETGVQYF
CDR3 DNA: TGTGCCAGCAGGGAGACAGGGGTGCAGTATTTT
D gene: TRBD1
clone size: .
V gene: TRBV7-2
J gene: TRBJ2-3

CDR3 protein: CASTDQGNTVEQYF
CDR3 DNA: TGTGCCAGTACTGATCAGGGGAATACGGTCGAGCAGTACTTC
D gene: .
clone size: .
V gene: TRBV19
J gene: TRBJ2-7

CDR3 protein: CASSPPSSGRFEQFF
CDR3 DNA: TGTGCCAGCTCACCACCGAGTAGCGGGAGATTCGAGCAGTTCTTC
D gene: TRBD2
clone size: once
V gene: TRBV18
J gene: TRBJ2-1

CDR3 protein: CASSQLDRPQHF
CDR3 DNA: TGTGCCAGCAGCCAATTGGACAGGCCCCAGCATTTT
D gene: .
clone size: .
V gene: TRBV7-9
J gene: TRBJ1-5

CDR3 protein: CASSLTPYQETQYF
CDR3 DNA: TGTGCCAGCAGCTTAACACCGTACCAAGAGACCCAGTACTTC
D gene: .
clone size: .
V gene: TRBV5-6
J gene: TRBJ2-5

CDR3 protein: CASSLELARNIQYF
CDR3 DNA: TGCGCCAGCAGCTTGGAACTAGCGAGAAACATTCAGTACTTC
D gene: TRBD2
clone size: .
V gene: TRBV5-1
J gene: TRBJ2-4

CDR3 protein: CATRLGVGMGAGRTEAFF
CDR3 DNA: TGTGCCACCCGCCTTGGGGTAGGGATGGGGGCGGGCCGGACTGAAGCTTTCTTT
D gene: .
clone size: .
V gene: TRBV15
J gene: TRBJ1-1

CDR3 protein: CASSLAPRGNTEAFF
CDR3 DNA: TGTGCCAGCAGCTTAGCCCCCCGGGGGAACACTGAAGCTTTCTTT
D gene: .
clone size: .
V gene: TRBV7-9
J gene: TRBJ1-1